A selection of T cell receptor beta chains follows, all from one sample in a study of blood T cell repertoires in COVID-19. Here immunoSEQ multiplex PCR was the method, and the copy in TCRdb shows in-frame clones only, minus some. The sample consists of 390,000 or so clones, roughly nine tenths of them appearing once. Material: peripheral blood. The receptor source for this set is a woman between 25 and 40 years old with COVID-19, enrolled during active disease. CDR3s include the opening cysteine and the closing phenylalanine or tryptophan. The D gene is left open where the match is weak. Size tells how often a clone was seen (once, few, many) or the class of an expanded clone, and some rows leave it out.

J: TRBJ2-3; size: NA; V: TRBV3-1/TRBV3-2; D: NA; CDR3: CASSRGHADTQYF; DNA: TGTGCCAGCAGCCGTGGGCACGCAGATACGCAGTATTTT
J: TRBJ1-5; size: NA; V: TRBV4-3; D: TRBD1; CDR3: CASSQDSTGAAQPQHF; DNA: TGCGCCAGCAGCCAAGATTCGACAGGGGCTGCTCAGCCCCAGCATTTT
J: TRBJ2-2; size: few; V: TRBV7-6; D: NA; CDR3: CASSLAKTGPYLNTGELFF; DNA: TGTGCCAGCAGCTTAGCCAAGACAGGCCCCTACTTGAACACCGGGGAGCTGTTTTTT
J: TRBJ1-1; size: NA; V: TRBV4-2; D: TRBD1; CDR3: CASSQPTRDRGKDTEAFF; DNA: TGTGCCAGCAGCCAACCAACTAGGGACAGGGGGAAGGACACTGAAGCTTTCTTT
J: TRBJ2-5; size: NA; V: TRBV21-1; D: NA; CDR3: CASSPEGNRPQETQYF; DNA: TGTGCCAGCAGCCCAGAGGGTAATCGCCCTCAAGAGACCCAGTACTTC
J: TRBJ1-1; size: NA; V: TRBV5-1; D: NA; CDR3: CASSDTGVLNTEAFF; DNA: TGCGCCAGCAGCGATACGGGGGTCTTGAACACTGAAGCTTTCTTT
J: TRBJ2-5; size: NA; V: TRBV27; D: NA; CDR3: CASSLGQGQETQYF; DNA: TGTGCCAGCAGTTTAGGTCAGGGACAAGAGACCCAGTACTTC
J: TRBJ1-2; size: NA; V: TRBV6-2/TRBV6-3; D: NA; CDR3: CASSYSGRGVYGYTF; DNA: TGTGCCAGCAGTTACTCAGGCAGGGGAGTCTATGGCTACACCTTC
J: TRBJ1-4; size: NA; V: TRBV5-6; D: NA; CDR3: CASSLVDTAPTNEKLFF; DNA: TGTGCCAGCAGCTTAGTGGACACGGCTCCAACTAATGAAAAACTGTTTTTT
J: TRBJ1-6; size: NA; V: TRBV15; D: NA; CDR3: CATSRDPGSPLHF; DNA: TGTGCCACCAGCAGAGATCCGGGTTCACCCCTCCACTTT
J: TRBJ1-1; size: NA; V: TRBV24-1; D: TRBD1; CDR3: CATSIGSGTGVEAFF; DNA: TGTGCCACCAGCATAGGTTCCGGGACAGGGGTGGAAGCTTTCTTT
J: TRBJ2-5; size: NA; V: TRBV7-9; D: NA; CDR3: CASSSWTVGDSETQYF; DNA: TGTGCCAGCAGCTCATGGACAGTTGGGGATTCTGAGACCCAGTACTTC
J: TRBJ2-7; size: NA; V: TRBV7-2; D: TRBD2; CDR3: CASSATSGSYEQYF; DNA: TGTGCCAGCAGCGCGACTAGCGGATCCTACGAGCAGTACTTC
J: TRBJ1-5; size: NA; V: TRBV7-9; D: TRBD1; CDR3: CASSPQGGDNQPQHF; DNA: TGTGCCAGCAGCCCCCAGGGGGGAGACAATCAGCCCCAGCATTTT
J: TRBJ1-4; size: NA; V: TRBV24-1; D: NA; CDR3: CATGDRLNEKLFF; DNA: TGTGCCACCGGCGACAGACTTAATGAAAAACTGTTTTTT